These 30 T cell receptor beta chains were sequenced from one sample in a study of blood T cell repertoires in COVID-19 (dated by TCRdb to 2020 to 2021). The library was generated by the immunoSEQ multiplex PCR assay. This is the immuneACCESS table as TCRdb keeps it, with only in-frame sequences that have V and J called. A part of the clones is gone; compared with another copy, unresolved V genes explain less than half, and the rest is unexplained. For this sample there are 70,000 to 90,000 clones; 60% to 85% appear just once. More than 15% of the sample belongs to the ten largest clones. Sequencing was done on a sample of peripheral blood. The receptors here all came from a human donor in a cohort sampled during active COVID-19.

The chain carries TRBV12-5 and TRBJ2-2; tentative D call: TRBD2 (6 bases). The CDR3 is made up of 17 amino acids. Trimming pared 3 bases from V and 4 bases from J, leaving 18 bases between. Germline values: CDR1 LGHNT, CDR2 FRNRAP. The CDR3 region has the DNA TGTGCTAGTGGTTTTAAAGCGGGCAGGATACTCACCGGGGAGCTGTTTTTT. As protein: CASGFKAGRILTGELFF.

V gene TRBV27 combines with J gene TRBJ2-1; D might be TRBD1 (5 bases). V was clipped by 5 bases and J by 7 bases, with 9 bases between them. The germline CDR1 and CDR2 sequences are MNHEY and SMNVEV (reference sequence). This CDR3 spans 12 amino acids. The CDR3 reads CASSTYRNEQFF. The CDR3 region has the DNA TGTGCCAGCAGTACCTACAGGAATGAGCAGTTCTTC.

The chain combines TRBV7-2 with TRBJ2-7; 8 bases match TRBD2. The V gene's germline CDR1 is SGHTA and CDR2 FQGNSA. V was pared by 5 bases and J by 5 bases, with 8 bases of the junction left unmatched. This CDR3 region has 14 residues. CDR3 protein: CASSPSGRGDEQYF. CDR3 bases: TGTGCCAGCAGCCCCTCCGGGAGGGGAGACGAGCAGTACTTC. Combining the CDR3 with reference TRBV7-2 and TRBJ2-7 gives the whole variable domain GAGVSQSPSNKVTEKGKDVELRCDPISGHTALYWYRQSLGQGLEFLIYFQGNSAPDKSGLPSDRFSAERTGGSVSTLTIQRTQQEDSAVYLCASSPSGRGDEQYFGPGTRLTVT.

The genes are TRBV14 and TRBJ2-3; 7 bases agree with TRBD2. The CDR3 length is 17 residues. The V and J ends lost 4 bases and 5 bases, in that order; junction bases with no gene match: 15. The germline gives CDR1 SGHDN, CDR2 FVKESK. The CDR3 is CASSPAGAQNLLDTQYF. The CDR3 DNA is TGTGCCAGCAGCCCGGCGGGAGCGCAGAATCTTCTAGATACGCAGTATTTT.

The chain joins TRBV28 to TRBJ1-5; 9 positions match TRBD1. Germline V gene data show CDR1 as MDHEN and CDR2 as SYDVKM. The V gene end was trimmed by 7 bases and the J gene end by 6 bases; junction bases not matched to a gene: 10. The CDR3 has 15 residues. This CDR3 reads CASNDPGTGSQPQHF. The CDR3 DNA sequence: TGTGCCAGCAACGATCCCGGGACAGGGAGTCAGCCCCAGCATTTT. Combining the CDR3 with reference TRBV28 and TRBJ1-5 gives the whole variable domain DVKVTQSSRYLVKRTGEKVFLECVQDMDHENMFWYRQDPGLGLRLIYFSYDVKMKEKGDIPEGYSVSREKKERFSLILESASTNQTSMYLCASNDPGTGSQPQHFGDGTRLSIL.

This clone has a handful of counts. CDR3 nucleotide sequence: TGTGCCAGCAGCTCGTGGACAGGGGTTAGCAATCAGCCCCAGCATTTT. It translates to CASSSWTGVSNQPQHF. The chain joins TRBV7-9 to TRBJ1-5; 9 bases match TRBD1. This CDR3 contains 16 residues. V shed 4 bases and J 0 bases; nucleotides not matched to a gene: 4. Per the germline V gene, CDR1 is SEHNR and CDR2 is FQNEAQ (reference sequence).

The V gene is TRBV3-1 (or the pseudogene TRBV3-2), the J gene TRBJ2-5; tentative D call: TRBD2 (5 bases). Germline CDR1 is LGHDT and CDR2 is YNNKEL (reference sequence). Trimming took off 4 bases at V and 1 base at J, with 13 bases between the two ends. CDR3 length: 15 residues. The CDR3 here is CASSRRAQLQETQYF. DNA of the CDR3: TGTGCCAGCAGCCGGCGGGCCCAGCTCCAAGAGACCCAGTACTTC.

The gene calls are TRBV10-2 and TRBJ1-1, with TRBD1 matching over 8 bases. There are 14 residues in the CDR3. CDR1 and CDR2 (germline): WSHSY, SAAADI. The V segment lost 9 bases and the J segment 4 bases; nucleotides outside the gene matches: 10. The CDR3 loop is CASRRQGSFTEAFF. DNA of the CDR3: TGCGCCAGTAGGCGACAGGGGAGTTTCACTGAAGCTTTCTTT.

J is TRBJ1-2 and V is TRBV6-5, with 7 bases matching TRBD1. From germline, CDR1 is MNHEY and CDR2 SVGAGI. J was trimmed by 6 bases and V by 6 bases; bases with no gene match: 4. The CDR3 extends over 12 amino acids. The CDR3: CASRTGNNGYTF. The CDR3 nucleotides read TGTGCCAGCAGGACAGGGAACAATGGCTACACCTTC.

This sequence joins TRBV5-1 and TRBJ2-2; 7 bases are shared with TRBD1. Germline CDR1 and CDR2: SGHRS and YFSETQ. Trimming removed 4 bases from V and 4 bases from J; junction bases left unmatched: 13. The length of the CDR3 is 17 residues. CDR3 sequence (DNA): TGCGCCAGCAGCCCGGGCCCTAACAGGGGAACCACCGGGGAGCTGTTTTTT. As protein: CASSPGPNRGTTGELFF.

This clone was recorded only once. Other DNA variants within this sample encode the same CDR3. This chain's CDR3 is CASSITGNEQFF. The CDR3, as DNA: TGTGCCAGTAGTATCACGGGGAATGAGCAGTTCTTC. The chain is built from TRBV19 and TRBJ2-1; possible D gene TRBD2, 5 bases. The CDR3 totals 12 residues. V lost 3 bases, J lost 7 bases, and 7 bases lay in between. Per germline, CDR1 LNHDA and CDR2 SQIVND (reference sequence).

This clone came up once. The chain combines TRBV5-1 with TRBJ1-2, with D tentatively TRBD1 (6 bases). From germline, CDR1 is SGHRS and CDR2 YFSETQ. This CDR3 is built from 13 residues. Trimming left V 8 bases short and J 0 bases short, with 11 bases between. This CDR3 is CASSGEANYGYTF. CDR3 nucleotides: TGCGCCAGTTCAGGGGAAGCTAACTATGGCTACACCTTC.

This clone occurred once. This chain links TRBV9 with TRBJ2-7, with 9 bases aligning to TRBD1. The J segment lost 2 bases and the V segment lost 0 bases, leaving 0 bases of the junction unmatched. The CDR3 runs 14 residues. CDR1 and CDR2 (germline): SGDLS, YYNGEE. The CDR3 spells CASSVGTGAYEQYF. As DNA, the CDR3 is TGTGCCAGCAGCGTAGGGACAGGGGCCTACGAGCAGTACTTC.

The chain couples TRBV2 to TRBJ2-7; D not certain. Germline assignment: CDR1 SNHLY and CDR2 FYNNEI. The ends were cut back, 3 bases at V and 6 bases at J, with 9 bases in the middle. The CDR3 has 12 amino acids. CDR3 residues: CASSDWLSEQYF. The DNA of the CDR3 is TGTGCCAGCAGTGATTGGCTCTCCGAGCAGTACTTC.

The J gene is TRBJ1-6, the V gene TRBV6-2 or TRBV6-3; 7 bases align to TRBD1. With 4 bases clipped from V and 9 bases from J, the junction kept 6 bases outside the gene matches. CDR3 length: 14 residues. CDR1 is MNHEY, CDR2 SVGEGT, per germline. Written as DNA, the CDR3 is TGTGCCAGCAGTTCGACAGGGTTTACTTCACCCCTCCACTTT. It codes for CASSSTGFTSPLHF.

This clone has more than one count but fewer than ten. The rearrangement uses TRBV7-2 and TRBJ2-1; 7 positions agree with TRBD2. The V and J ends lost 1 base and 9 bases, in that order; junction bases with no gene match: 12. The length of the CDR3 is 16 residues. The V gene's germline CDR1 is SGHTA and CDR2 FQGNSA. The CDR3 loop is CASSLEGAGGEVEQFF. DNA of the CDR3: TGTGCCAGCAGCTTAGAGGGAGCTGGGGGGGAGGTTGAGCAGTTCTTC. Full variable domain (outside the CDR3, taken from reference TRBV7-2 and TRBJ2-1): GAGVSQSPSNKVTEKGKDVELRCDPISGHTALYWYRQSLGQGLEFLIYFQGNSAPDKSGLPSDRFSAERTGGSVSTLTIQRTQQEDSAVYLCASSLEGAGGEVEQFFGPGTRLTVL.

The chain carries TRBV11-1 and TRBJ2-7, with TRBD1 matching 8 bases. The CDR3 consists of 14 residues. The J segment lost 2 bases and the V segment lost 5 bases, leaving 5 bases of the junction unmatched. The germline V gene has CDR1 SGHAT and CDR2 FQDESV (reference sequence). The CDR3 loop reads CASSGDRRAYEQYF. In nucleotides, the CDR3 is TGTGCCAGCAGCGGGGACAGGAGAGCCTACGAGCAGTACTTC. Full variable domain (outside the CDR3, taken from reference TRBV11-1 and TRBJ2-7): EAEVAQSPRYKITEKSQAVAFWCDPISGHATLYWYRQILGQGPELLVQFQDESVVDDSQLPKDRFSAERLKGVDSTLKIQPAELGDSAMYLCASSGDRRAYEQYFGPGTRLTVT.

V gene TRBV23-1 combines with J gene TRBJ1-3; weak D call: TRBD1 (5 bases). TRBV23-1 has ORF status, its function being uncertain. There are 16 residues in the CDR3. V dropped 0 bases and J dropped 0 bases, with 9 bases sitting between them. CDR3 bases: TGCGCCAGCAGTCAATCTGGGGGGGGCTCTGGAAACACCATATATTTT. Translated: CASSQSGGGSGNTIYF.

This chain uses TRBV19 with TRBJ1-1, with D uncertain. V was cut by 3 bases and J by 7 bases, with 9 bases left in between. Germline CDR1 is LNHDA and CDR2 is SQIVND (reference sequence). This CDR3 spans 12 amino acids. The CDR3 nucleotides are TGTGCCAGTAGTATGCACAGTGGTGAAGCTTTCTTT. Translation: CASSMHSGEAFF.

CDR3 DNA sequence: TGTGCCAGTAGTCCCACCGGGACAGGGGCCGGGGAGCTGTTTTTT. Protein product: CASSPTGTGAGELFF. The chain recombines TRBV19 with TRBJ2-2; 10 positions agree with TRBD1. The CDR3 consists of 15 residues. The V gene end was trimmed by 5 bases and the J gene end by 6 bases; junction bases not matched to a gene: 6. Germline V gene sequence: CDR1 LNHDA, CDR2 SQIVND (reference sequence).

The chain couples TRBV27 to TRBJ1-2, with D possibly matching TRBD1 (6 bases). In germline, CDR1 is MNHEY, CDR2 SMNVEV (reference sequence). The germline V and J ends were trimmed by 4 bases and 7 bases, with 7 bases remaining between them. The CDR3 sequence is 11 residues long. The DNA for the CDR3 is TGTGCCAGCAGTTCAGGGGTTGGCTACACCTTC. It translates to CASSSGVGYTF.

The chain links TRBV14 to TRBJ1-3; D ambiguous. The CDR3 is 15 amino acids. Germline CDR1 reads SGHDN; CDR2 reads FVKESK. Trimming left V 1 base short and J 0 bases short, with 7 bases between. The CDR3 reads CASSQGTISGNTIYF. The DNA of the CDR3 is TGTGCCAGCAGCCAAGGGACTATCTCTGGAAACACCATATATTTT.

The chain combines TRBV24-1 with TRBJ1-5, with D hard to call. CDR3 length: 16 amino acids. V dropped 10 bases and J dropped 6 bases, with 24 bases sitting between them. Per germline, CDR1 KGHDR and CDR2 SFDVKD. CDR3 DNA sequence: TGTGCCACGGTACCTAGGGTAGAGGGTATGGGTCAGCCCCAGCATTTT. It yields the protein CATVPRVEGMGQPQHF.

The V and J genes are TRBV19 and TRBJ2-7, with D perhaps matching TRBD1 (6 bases). Trimming took off 6 bases at V and 6 bases at J, with 18 bases between the two ends. The CDR3 sequence is 14 residues long. Germline CDR1 LNHDA, CDR2 SQIVND (reference sequence). In DNA form, the CDR3 reads TGTGCCAGTAGCCAACAGGGTATTGTTGGCGAGCAGTACTTC. Translation gives CASSQQGIVGEQYF.

This clone came up many times. The J gene is TRBJ1-6, the V gene TRBV6-4; 8 positions match TRBD1. V was pared by 3 bases and J by 7 bases, with 8 bases of the junction left unmatched. The CDR3 contains 16 residues. Per germline, CDR1 MRHNA and CDR2 SNTAGT. CDR3 sequence (DNA): TGTGCCAGCAGTGAAAAGGGTGGACAGGGAAATTCACCCCTCCACTTT. Its translation is CASSEKGGQGNSPLHF.

The chain combines TRBV11-2 with TRBJ1-1; D unresolved. V shed 5 bases and J shed 0 bases, with 7 bases lying between them. Per germline, CDR1 SGHAT and CDR2 FQNNGV. The CDR3 length is 13 residues. The CDR3 DNA sequence: TGTGCCAGCAGCCCCACAGTGAACACTGAAGCTTTCTTT. Residues: CASSPTVNTEAFF.

The CDR3 region is CASSLDRTTDTQYF. In DNA form, the CDR3 reads TGCGCCAGCAGCTTGGACAGAACTACAGATACGCAGTATTTT. The rearrangement joins TRBV5-1 to TRBJ2-3; no firm D call. CDR1 is SGHRS and CDR2 is YFSETQ in the germline V gene. The ends were cut back, 0 bases at V and 3 bases at J, with 8 bases in the middle. The CDR3 loop spans 14 amino acids.

In regard to this clone: This CDR3 is also generated by other DNA sequences in the sample. The gene calls are TRBV6-6 and TRBJ1-6; a possible D gene is TRBD1 (5 bases). Germline CDR1 reads MNHNY; CDR2 reads SVGAGI (reference sequence). Trimming took 4 bases from V and 10 from J, leaving 20 bases between them. The CDR3 covers 16 residues. The CDR3 reads CASSWGGWGEGSPLHF. CDR3 sequence (DNA): TGTGCCAGCAGTTGGGGGGGGTGGGGAGAGGGATCACCCCTCCACTTT.

The chain joins TRBV28 to TRBJ2-1, with D tentatively TRBD1 (5 bases). Between the trimmed V and J ends, which lost 1 base and 14 bases, there was a span of 15 bases. CDR1 and CDR2 (germline): MDHEN, SYDVKM. The CDR3 is made up of 13 amino acids. CDR3 in amino acids: CASSLSQGPSEFF. The CDR3 DNA reads as TGTGCCAGCAGTTTATCCCAGGGTCCTTCTGAGTTCTTC.

This sequence joins TRBV28 and TRBJ2-4; 8 bases are shared with TRBD1. Unmatched junction bases numbered 6, after V lost 2 bases and J lost 9 bases. The CDR3 is made up of 14 amino acids. CDR1 MDHEN and CDR2 SYDVKM come from the germline V gene. The CDR3 region has the DNA TGTGCCAGCAGTTTACCTCAGGGGGCAGTCATTCAGTACTTC. It encodes CASSLPQGAVIQYF.